The 16 T cell receptor beta chains in this list originate from one sample, sequenced in a study of shared clonotypes between healthy human individuals (TCRdb year 2020). Library method: the immunoSEQ multiplex PCR assay. TCRdb carries this immuneACCESS record with in-frame sequences only. Its versions omit some clonotypes, under half of them owing to an unresolved V gene in the studies checked, with the rest unexplained. Here the sample has some 530,000 clones; approximately 82% occur a single time. The top ten hold around 13% of the sample. The sequencing sample was made of PBMCs. Receptor source: a woman in her forties in good health. Some clones in this sample may be carry-over from other donors' samples.

The chain recombines TRBV7-2 with TRBJ2-1; 7 bases line up with TRBD2. V trimming: 1 base; J trimming: 2 bases; junction bases outside the gene matches: 14. In germline, CDR1 is SGHTA, CDR2 FQGNSA. This CDR3 spans 19 amino acids. CDR3: CASSLDPSGALTPYNEQFF. As DNA, the CDR3 is TGTGCCAGCAGCTTAGACCCTAGCGGAGCTCTTACCCCCTACAATGAGCAGTTCTTC.

This clone was seen a handful of times. The sample contains more than one DNA sequence encoding this CDR3. The DNA of the CDR3 is TGTGCCAGCAGCCAACCCTCAACAGAAAACACTGAAGCTTTCTTT. Residues: CASSQPSTENTEAFF. The chain combines TRBV4-2 with TRBJ1-1; D is uncertain. This CDR3 spans 15 amino acids. V lost 2 bases, J lost 2 bases, and 12 bases lay in between. Germline loops: CDR1 LGHNA, CDR2 YNFKEQ.

The J gene is TRBJ2-6, the V gene TRBV10-3; maybe TRBD1 (5 bases). The V end was cut by 2 bases, the J end by 1 base, with 6 bases between. This CDR3 comprises 15 residues. Germline V gene lookup returns CDR1 ENHRY and CDR2 SYGVKD. In DNA form, the CDR3 reads TGTGCCATCAGTGAGGGACAATCTGGGGCCAACGTCCTGACTTTC. This codes for CAISEGQSGANVLTF.

For this clone: The same CDR3 is also encoded by other DNA sequences in this sample. This chain links TRBV7-2 with TRBJ2-1, with D unresolved. The CDR3 totals 12 residues. V lost 1 base, J lost 5 bases, and 3 bases lay in between. Germline CDR1 reads SGHTA; CDR2 reads FQGNSA. Written as DNA, the CDR3 is TGTGCCAGCAGCTTAGTTAACAATGAGCAGTTCTTC. Its protein product is CASSLVNNEQFF.

DNA for the CDR3: TGCGCCAGCAGCTTGGCCGGCCGAGACAATGAGCAGTTCTTC. This codes for CASSLAGRDNEQFF. The chain is built from TRBV5-1 and TRBJ2-1; the D is unclear. The CDR3 runs 14 residues. Trimming left V 0 bases short and J 5 bases short, with 9 bases between. Germline CDR1 reads SGHRS; CDR2 reads YFSETQ.

This clone was seen only a few times. Other DNA sequences in the sample encode the same CDR3. CDR3 loop: CSATPGPDTQYF. In DNA form, the CDR3 reads TGCAGCGCAACCCCGGGGCCAGATACGCAGTATTTT. The rearrangement joins TRBV29-1 to TRBJ2-3; D tentatively reads TRBD1 or TRBD2 (5 bases each). The V end lost 7 bases, the J end lost 4 bases, and 12 bases lay between the germline ends. The CDR3 is made up of 12 amino acids. The V gene's germline CDR1 is SQVTM and CDR2 ANQGSEA.

The CDR3 DNA sequence: TGTGCCAGCAGTAGGCCGGGACAGGGAGTAAGCTACACCTTC. This codes for CASSRPGQGVSYTF. V usage is TRBV6-5 and J usage is TRBJ1-2; 9 bases align to TRBD1. J was trimmed by 9 bases and V by 5 bases; bases with no gene match: 10. The length of the CDR3 is 14 residues. CDR1 and CDR2 from the germline V gene are MNHEY and SVGAGI.

The table lists this clone with a count of one. This chain joins TRBV7-9 and TRBJ1-2; maybe TRBD1 (6 bases). The germline V gene encodes CDR1 SEHNR and CDR2 FQNEAQ (reference sequence). The CDR3 has 15 residues. Trimming removed 1 base at V and 7 bases at J, with 16 bases between. DNA of the CDR3: TGTGCCAGCAGCTTAGAGGACAGCTCGTTCGGTGGCTACACCTTC. It codes for CASSLEDSSFGGYTF.

The J gene is TRBJ2-5, the V gene TRBV27; tentatively, D is TRBD2 (6 bases). V gave up 0 bases and J gave up 13 bases, with 15 bases separating them. Per germline, CDR1 MNHEY and CDR2 SMNVEV (reference sequence). The CDR3 is 13 amino acids. The CDR3 loop is CASSLSSGLEGYF. CDR3 bases: TGTGCCAGCAGTTTATCGTCAGGCCTGGAGGGGTACTTC.

This rearrangement joins TRBV19 to TRBJ2-1, with D possibly being TRBD2 (6 bases). The CDR3 consists of 16 residues. The V gene's germline CDR1 is LNHDA and CDR2 SQIVND (reference sequence). Trimming removed 6 bases from V and 0 bases from J, with 15 bases in between. The CDR3 coding sequence is TGTGCCAGTAGCCAGCCTCGACTAGACTCCTACAATGAGCAGTTCTTC. Protein product: CASSQPRLDSYNEQFF.

This clone appeared a few times. The chain carries TRBV6-1 and TRBJ1-3, with TRBD1 matching over 9 bases. Germline values: CDR1 MNHNS, CDR2 SASEGT. This CDR3 contains 14 residues. V shed 5 bases, J shed 4 bases, and the junction held 3 bases outside the gene matches. DNA for the CDR3: TGTGCCAGCAGTTTGACAGGGGGAGGAAACACCATATATTTT. This codes for CASSLTGGGNTIYF.

V gene TRBV18 combines with J gene TRBJ1-1; D possibly corresponds to TRBD1 (6 bases). The CDR3 has 14 residues. The germline V gene encodes CDR1 KGHSH and CDR2 LQKENI. V was clipped by 2 bases and J by 5 bases, with 12 bases between them. DNA for the CDR3: TGTGCCAGCTCACCAGGGGGCGGAATAACTGAAGCTTTCTTT. This codes for CASSPGGGITEAFF.

The V gene is TRBV5-1, the J gene TRBJ2-1; 9 bases fit TRBD2. The V gene end was trimmed by 4 bases and the J gene end by 7 bases; junction bases not matched to a gene: 3. CDR3 length equals 13 residues. The germline gives CDR1 SGHRS, CDR2 YFSETQ. CDR3 DNA sequence: TGCGCCAGCAGCGGAACTAGCGGGAATGAGCAGTTCTTC. Encoded protein: CASSGTSGNEQFF. Full variable domain (rest looked up from reference TRBV5-1 and TRBJ2-1): KAGVTQTPRYLIKTRGQQVTLSCSPISGHRSVSWYQQTPGQGLQFLFEYFSETQRNKGNFPGRFSGRQFSNSRSEMNVSTLELGDSALYLCASSGTSGNEQFFGPGTRLTVL.

This clone was seen a handful of times. The chain employs TRBV28 and TRBJ2-1; possible D gene TRBD1, 6 bases. The germline V gene has CDR1 MDHEN and CDR2 SYDVKM. V was shortened by 5 bases and J by 8 bases, with 22 bases between the two germline ends. This CDR3 has 16 residues. The DNA of the CDR3 is TGTGCCAGCAGTCCCCAGGCCCGGGACAAAGGCGATGAGCAGTTCTTC. It yields the protein CASSPQARDKGDEQFF.

Note on this clone: This likely traces to a read error, being one base from a far larger clone. The V call is TRBV29-1, the J call TRBJ1-4, with unresolved D. There are 12 residues in the CDR3. Germline V gives CDR1 SQVTM, CDR2 ANQGSEA. The CDR3 DNA reads as TGCAGCGCTGGAGAATCGGATGAAAGACTGTTTTTT. Amino acid sequence: CSAGESDERLFF.

The CDR3 nucleotides read TGTGCCAGCAGCTCCGGGCGGGGGGAAAAACTGTTTTTT. Residues: CASSSGRGEKLFF. This chain connects TRBV11-1 to TRBJ1-4; a possible D gene is TRBD1 (5 bases). Germline loops: CDR1 SGHAT, CDR2 FQDESV (reference sequence). V lost 4 bases and J 8 bases, leaving 11 bases between the germline ends. The CDR3 length is 13 residues.